This T cell receptor (beta chain) was documented in a study of chemoradiotherapy in HPV16-positive cancers. Looking at the study overall: Candidate HPV-specific T-cell clones and common TCR motifs came from functional assays in two HPV16-positive patients. The study, taken as a whole, reports: The functional HPV-specific definition rests on just a couple of HPV16-positive patients. HPV-responsive T-cell expansion during chemoradiotherapy was linked to improved recurrence-free survival in HPV16-positive patients.

Worth noting for this clone: Antigen: not known.

Germline lookup yields CDR1 LNHDA and CDR2 SQIVND (reference sequence). The germline V and J ends were trimmed by 6 bases and 3 bases, with 14 bases remaining between them. The CDR3 has 15 residues. Here immunoSEQ multiplex PCR was the method, and the copy in TCRdb shows in-frame clones only, minus some. The sample yields roughly 7,300 clones, around nine tenths seen once. Sample collection occurred from a patient who underwent chemoradiotherapy. The sequence was obtained from a human donor with HPV-associated anogenital cancer. V usage is TRBV19 and J usage is TRBJ2-2; the D call may be TRBD1 or TRBD2 (5 bases each). The CDR3 nucleotides read TGTGCCAGTAGCTCCGGGGCCATGGACACCGGGGAGCTGTTTTTT. Translated: CASSSGAMDTGELFF.